This T cell receptor beta chain was retrieved from a study of CD8+ T cells in alopecia areata. Study in general: Tofacitinib administration persisted for 6 to 18 months, succeeded by 6 months off drug.

Stated treatment: oral pan-JAK inhibitor, 5-10 mg twice daily. Trimming shortened V by 6 bases and J by 2 bases, and 11 bases separated the two germline ends. The CDR3 length is 14 residues. Germline V gene sequence: CDR1 LNHDA, CDR2 SQIVND (reference sequence). TCR sequencing used cDNA made by reverse transcription of extracted RNA. Sequencing used immunoSEQ multiplex PCR; TCRdb keeps in-frame clones, though not all of them. The sample has 150,000 to 250,000 clones, 58% seen once. Details on this clone: Its target is unknown.

The study, taken as a whole, reports: Lesional scalp, especially alopecia totalis/universalis, showed higher clonality than normal scalp.

This TCR derives from a human donor with alopecia areata. Sequenced material: CD4+ T cells sorted from blood, taken at week 24, from a patient treated with tofacitinib. The chain employs TRBV19 and TRBJ1-5; D gene uncertain. The CDR3: CASSFGVRNQPQHF. The CDR3, as DNA: TGTGCCAGTAGCTTCGGGGTCCGCAATCAGCCCCAGCATTTT.